Listed below are T cell receptor beta chains from one sample, sequenced in a study of cytomegalovirus exposure and HLA in healthy donors. Clones were read by immunoSEQ multiplex PCR, and TCRdb kept only the in-frame ones, dropping some. The table records about 180,000 clones, over 60% of them present only once. Sequencing was done on a sample of PBMCs. These receptor sequences come from a man aged 35 to 55 in good health and CMV-seropositive. CDR3s include the opening cysteine and the closing phenylalanine or tryptophan. The D gene is left open where the match is weak. Clone size is shown for a subset of rows, as once, few, many or a class of expanded clone.

CASNESGGGTSRNYEQYF	TGTGCCAGCAATGAATCTGGGGGCGGGACTAGCAGAAACTACGAGCAGTACTTC	TRBV28	TRBJ2-7	-	TRBD2
CASSYFWQYF	TGTGCCAGCAGTTATTTCTGGCAGTACTTC	TRBV6-6	TRBJ2-7	-	-
CASRDGTAASYEQYF	TGTGCCAGTAGAGACGGGACAGCAGCCTCCTACGAGCAGTACTTC	TRBV19	TRBJ2-7	-	TRBD1
CASSVSGTGNQPQHF	TGTGCCAGCAGCGTAAGCGGGACAGGAAATCAGCCCCAGCATTTT	TRBV9	TRBJ1-5	-	TRBD1
CASSEQGARYGYTF	TGTGCCAGCAGTGAGCAAGGGGCCCGCTATGGCTACACCTTC	TRBV2	TRBJ1-2	-	-
CASSRSRNTEAFF	TGTGCCAGCAGTCGGTCAAGGAACACTGAAGCTTTCTTT	TRBV27	TRBJ1-1	-	-
CASSMASRSGANVLTF	TGTGCCAGCAGCATGGCCTCGCGGTCTGGGGCCAACGTCCTGACTTTC	TRBV7-9	TRBJ2-6	-	-
CASSLYRDSYEQYF	TGTGCCAGCAGCTTATACAGGGATTCCTACGAGCAGTACTTC	TRBV11-3	TRBJ2-7	-	-
CASSLQGPGAEAFF	TGCGCCAGCAGCCTGCAGGGCCCGGGGGCTGAAGCTTTCTTT	TRBV5-1	TRBJ1-1	-	-
CASSVGGPRTDTQYF	TGTGCCAGCAGCGTAGGAGGCCCCCGCACAGATACGCAGTATTTT	TRBV9	TRBJ2-3	few	-
CASSGWTGGRAGEQYF	TGTGCCAGCAGCGGGTGGACAGGGGGCCGGGCGGGGGAGCAGTACTTC	TRBV11-3	TRBJ2-5	once	TRBD1
CASSDFSSYEQYF	TGTGCCAGCAGTGACTTTTCTTCCTACGAGCAGTACTTC	TRBV2	TRBJ2-7	-	-
CASSLRTGSVFF	TGTGCCAGCAGTTTAAGAACAGGGTCCGTTTTCTTT	TRBV28	TRBJ1-1	few	-
CASSLSAGGKRDGYTF	TGTGCCAGCAGTTTATCGGCAGGCGGTAAGAGGGATGGCTACACCTTC	TRBV28	TRBJ1-2	-	-
CASPTSGVPGELFF	TGTGCCAGCCCGACTAGCGGGGTCCCCGGGGAGCTGTTTTTT	TRBV7-9	TRBJ2-2	-	TRBD2
CASSSPEGFQETQYF	TGTGCCAGCAGTTCGCCTGAGGGTTTCCAAGAGACCCAGTACTTC	TRBV28	TRBJ2-5	once	-
CASRTGPNTEAFF	TGCGCCAGCAGGACAGGGCCGAACACTGAAGCTTTCTTT	TRBV5-1	TRBJ1-1	-	TRBD1
CASSFKSQLAGGNEQFF	TGTGCCAGCAGCTTTAAATCCCAACTAGCGGGAGGAAATGAGCAGTTCTTC	TRBV5-4	TRBJ2-1	-	TRBD2
CASSLGVEVKGYTF	TGTGCCAGCAGCTTAGGGGTGGAGGTGAAGGGCTACACCTTC	TRBV11-2	TRBJ1-2	-	-
CASSYNRDEQYF	TGTGCCAGCAGTTACAACAGGGACGAGCAGTACTTC	TRBV6-5	TRBJ2-7	-	-
CASSYGTRGAYEQYF	TGTGCCAGCAGTTACGGGACAAGGGGAGCCTACGAGCAGTACTTC	TRBV6-6	TRBJ2-7	-	-
CASSSGRAPFF	TGTGCCAGCAGCTCCGGGAGGGCCCCGTTCTTC	TRBV11-2	TRBJ2-1	few	TRBD2
CASSEYVQYF	TGTGCCAGCAGTGAATATGTCCAGTACTTC	TRBV6-1	TRBJ2-7	few	-
CASSVFGGRTGETQYF	TGTGCCAGCAGCGTATTTGGCGGGCGCACGGGAGAGACCCAGTACTTC	TRBV9	TRBJ2-5	once	-
CSVAGGVLETQYF	TGCAGCGTTGCAGGGGGCGTTCTGGAGACCCAGTACTTC	TRBV29-1	TRBJ2-5	-	TRBD1
CAISDRGPYEQYF	TGTGCCATCTCAGACAGGGGCCCCTACGAGCAGTACTTC	TRBV6-1	TRBJ2-7	-	TRBD1
CASTLGLAGVGEQFF	TGTGCCAGCACCCTGGGACTAGCGGGAGTGGGTGAGCAGTTCTTC	TRBV13	TRBJ2-1	-	TRBD2
CASSKLSGGYNEQFF	TGTGCCAGCAGCAAACTGAGCGGGGGCTACAATGAGCAGTTCTTC	TRBV21-1	TRBJ2-1	-	-
CASSSREGRPQHF	TGTGCCAGCAGCTCCAGGGAGGGGCGGCCCCAGCATTTT	TRBV5-8	TRBJ1-5	-	-
CAISGRGGTEAFF	TGTGCCATCAGTGGGCGAGGAGGCACTGAAGCTTTCTTT	TRBV10-3	TRBJ1-1	-	-
CASSFHGTGSGELFF	TGTGCCAGCAGCTTCCACGGGACAGGGTCCGGGGAGCTGTTTTTT	TRBV11-3	TRBJ2-2	-	TRBD1
CASSLGTSGTSGANVLTF	TGTGCCAGCAGTTTAGGGACTAGCGGGACCTCTGGGGCCAACGTCCTGACTTTC	TRBV28	TRBJ2-6	-	TRBD2
CSAKREETQYF	TGCAGTGCTAAACGGGAAGAGACCCAGTACTTC	TRBV20-1	TRBJ2-5	once	-
CASSQWLAGGTDTQYF	TGCGCCAGCAGCCAATGGCTAGCGGGAGGCACAGATACGCAGTATTTT	TRBV4-1	TRBJ2-3	once	TRBD2
CASSRLAGDTDTQYF	TGTGCCAGCAGCAGACTAGCGGGAGACACAGATACGCAGTATTTT	TRBV25-1	TRBJ2-3	-	TRBD2
CATRTGAAADTQYF	TGCGCCACCAGGACAGGGGCAGCGGCAGATACGCAGTATTTT	TRBV5-1	TRBJ2-3	-	TRBD1
CASSLQMMNTEAFF	TGTGCCAGCAGCCTACAGATGATGAACACTGAAGCTTTCTTT	TRBV2	TRBJ1-1	once	-
CASSWLGQGTEAFF	TGTGCCAGCAGCTGGCTGGGACAGGGAACTGAAGCTTTCTTT	TRBV7-2	TRBJ1-1	-	TRBD1
CASSLSGYQPQHF	TGTGCCAGCAGTTTATCAGGGTATCAGCCCCAGCATTTT	TRBV28	TRBJ1-5	once	-
CASSPGTASWGYTF	TGTGCCAGCTCACCAGGGACAGCCTCTTGGGGCTACACCTTC	TRBV18	TRBJ1-2	-	TRBD1
CSVERTVGEQYF	TGCAGCGTTGAAAGGACAGTTGGCGAGCAGTACTTC	TRBV29-1	TRBJ2-7	-	-
CASSATGTGNTIYF	TGTGCCAGCAGCGCGACAGGGACCGGAAACACCATATATTTT	TRBV9	TRBJ1-3	-	TRBD1
CASSPTSGSLNEQFF	TGTGCCAGCTCACCAACTAGCGGGAGCCTCAATGAGCAGTTCTTC	TRBV18	TRBJ2-1	few	TRBD2
CASRRTGRSYEQYF	TGTGCCAGCAGGCGGACTGGCCGCTCCTACGAGCAGTACTTC	TRBV6-5	TRBJ2-7	-	-
CAWGQGGFNQPQHF	TGTGCCTGGGGACAGGGCGGATTCAATCAGCCCCAGCATTTT	TRBV30	TRBJ1-5	-	TRBD1
CASSSGLARRGDIQYF	TGTGCCAGCAGCTCTGGACTAGCCCGTCGGGGGGACATTCAGTACTTC	TRBV5-4	TRBJ2-4	-	TRBD2
CASSSLAGGPNTQYF	TGTGCCAGCAGCTCACTAGCGGGAGGTCCCAATACGCAGTATTTT	TRBV6-1	TRBJ2-3	-	TRBD2
CASSLTSGTGHEQFF	TGTGCCAGCTCGTTGACTAGCGGGACGGGCCATGAGCAGTTCTTC	TRBV18	TRBJ2-1	few	TRBD2
CASSIKAGGPEDTQYF	TGTGCCAGTAGTATAAAAGCGGGAGGGCCGGAAGATACGCAGTATTTT	TRBV19	TRBJ2-3	-	TRBD2
CASSFGTGLVETQYF	TGTGCCAGCAGCTTCGGGACAGGTCTCGTAGAGACCCAGTACTTC	TRBV5-6	TRBJ2-5	-	TRBD1